The 27 T cell receptor beta chains presented below share a single source sample, sequenced in a study of molecular identifiers for immune sequencing clone quantification. From the PCR reads, TCRdb called clonotypes with MiXCR, one entry per CDR3 protein. The table shows approximately 97,000 distinct CDR3 sequences, with less than 35% occurring only once. The sample was naive CD8+ T cells from blood, with Jurkat cell RNA spiked in. As for subset: FACS-sorted CD8+CD4-CCR7+CD45RA+ naive T cells. The receptors stem from a human donor in good health. Some libraries in this study had Jurkat cell RNA spiked in.

V gene TRBV20-1 combines with J gene TRBJ2-1; TRBD1 is a possible D gene (6 bases). The CDR3 loop spans 11 amino acids. Germline V gene lookup returns CDR1 DFQATT and CDR2 SNEGSKA (reference sequence). V was shortened by 5 bases and J by 5 bases, with 7 bases between the two germline ends. This CDR3 is CSASGDNEQFF. CDR3 DNA sequence: TGCAGTGCTTCAGGGGACAATGAGCAGTTCTTC.

The rearrangement uses TRBV4-3 and TRBJ1-6; D not certain. The CDR3 totals 14 residues. With 0 bases removed from V and 11 bases from J, the gap between germline ends came to 11 bases. Germline CDR1 is LGHNA and CDR2 is YSLEER. CDR3 nucleotides: TGCGCCAGCAGCCAAGACAGCCTCTGGACACCCCTCCACTTT. The encoded protein is CASSQDSLWTPLHF.

This clonotype has just a few counts. The chain uses TRBV5-1 and TRBJ2-3, with D possibly TRBD2 on 6 matching bases. V was trimmed by 3 bases and J by 6 bases, leaving 32 bases between them. Germline values: CDR1 SGHRS, CDR2 YFSETQ. The CDR3 is 20 residues long. For the CDR3, the DNA is TGCGCCAGCAGCTCCACTGCGGGGCTCACTAAAGGGTCGTTTGTGGATACGCAGTATTTT. This gives the protein CASSSTAGLTKGSFVDTQYF.

The V call is TRBV6-1, the J call TRBJ2-7, with D tentatively TRBD1 (6 bases). V lost 9 bases and J lost 0, with 15 bases in between. CDR3 length: 14 amino acids. Germline V gives CDR1 MNHNS, CDR2 SASEGT. This CDR3 reads CASETGPYSYEQYF. For the CDR3, the DNA is TGTGCCAGTGAGACAGGCCCGTACTCCTACGAGCAGTACTTC.

A remark on this clonotype: The CDR3 does not close with the conserved phenylalanine or tryptophan, likely indicating a read error. The chain couples TRBV6-5 to TRBJ1-5; a possible D gene is TRBD1 (6 bases). The V gene's germline CDR1 is MNHEY and CDR2 SVGAGI. This CDR3 contains 15 residues. Trimming took off 0 bases at V and 4 bases at J, with 10 bases between the two ends. This chain's CDR3 is CASSYSGAANQPQHY. CDR3 DNA: TGTGCCAGCAGTTACTCGGGGGCAGCAAATCAGCCCCAGCATTAT.

This clonotype was recorded a few times. This chain uses TRBV27 with TRBJ1-3; 7 bases match TRBD1. The CDR3 consists of 15 residues. J gave up 4 bases and V 4 bases, and 7 bases lay outside the gene matches. Germline V gene lookup returns CDR1 MNHEY and CDR2 SMNVEV (reference sequence). CDR3 sequence: CASSSQGGTGNTIYF. DNA of the CDR3: TGTGCCAGCAGTTCTCAGGGGGGGACGGGAAACACCATATATTTT.

A word on this clonotype: A read error may be the cause here, since a much bigger clone is one base away. The missing conserved phenylalanine or tryptophan at the end of this CDR3 makes a read error likely. J is TRBJ2-5 and V is TRBV28; 7 bases align to TRBD2. J was trimmed by 5 bases and V by 6 bases; bases with no gene match: 6. Per the germline V gene, CDR1 is MDHEN and CDR2 is SYDVKM. CDR3 length: 13 amino acids. CDR3 loop: CASSLAGGETQYI. DNA for the CDR3: TGTGCCAGCAGCTTAGCGGGCGGGGAGACCCAGTACATC.

This clonotype has only a few counts. The chain recombines TRBV15 with TRBJ2-7, with D hard to call. Deletions cut 0 bases from V and 6 bases from J, with 9 bases between. The length of the CDR3 is 13 residues. Germline lookup yields CDR1 LNHNV and CDR2 YYDKDF (reference sequence). For the CDR3, the DNA is TGTGCCACCAGCAGAGATCTCCCCCTCGAGCAGTACTTC. Amino acids: CATSRDLPLEQYF.

This clonotype came up many times. V and J are TRBV7-9 and TRBJ2-3; D might be TRBD1 (6 bases). V was trimmed by 5 bases and J by 4 bases, leaving 19 bases between them. Germline V gene data show CDR1 as SEHNR and CDR2 as FQNEAQ (reference sequence). CDR3 length: 16 amino acids. CDR3 bases: TGTGCCAGCAGCCTTATTACAGGGATAGGGGCAGATACGCAGTATTTT. Amino acid sequence: CASSLITGIGADTQYF.

V is TRBV12-3 or TRBV12-4 and J is TRBJ2-3; D remains unclear. The CDR3 runs to 13 residues. V was clipped by 1 base and J by 4 bases, with 6 bases between them. CDR3 in amino acids: CASSLENPDTQYF. The DNA of the CDR3 is TGTGCCAGCAGTTTAGAGAACCCAGATACGCAGTATTTT.

This clonotype has more than one count but fewer than ten. The CDR3 DNA is TGTGCCAGCAGGCCTCCAGCGAACACCGGGGAGCTGTTTTTT. This sequence encodes CASRPPANTGELFF. V gene TRBV11-2 combines with J gene TRBJ2-2; D call uncertain. This CDR3 contains 14 residues. V was pared by 6 bases and J by 0 bases, with 8 bases between. Germline loops: CDR1 SGHAT, CDR2 FQNNGV.

V gene TRBV25-1 combines with J gene TRBJ1-1, with D uncertain. CDR3 length equals 15 residues. V was shortened by 1 base and J by 1 base, with 10 bases between the two germline ends. CDR1 and CDR2 from the germline V gene are MGHDK and SYGVNS. The CDR3 reads CASSEFSDGNTEAFF. The DNA for the CDR3 is TGTGCCAGCAGTGAATTCAGTGATGGGAACACTGAAGCTTTCTTT.

This chain uses TRBV10-2 with TRBJ2-3, with 7 bases matching TRBD2. CDR1 WSHSY and CDR2 SAAADI come from the germline V gene. The CDR3 sequence is 13 residues long. The J segment lost 5 bases and the V segment lost 7 bases, leaving 6 bases of the junction unmatched. The CDR3 here is CASNSGAGDTQYF. DNA for the CDR3: TGCGCCAGCAACAGCGGGGCCGGAGATACGCAGTATTTT.

This clonotype was detected ten times or more. This rearrangement joins TRBV5-4 to TRBJ2-7, with D hard to call. CDR1 and CDR2 (germline): SGHNT, YYREEE (reference sequence). This CDR3 has 12 amino acids. The V end lost 4 bases, the J end lost 6 bases, and 11 bases lay between the germline ends. CDR3 amino acids: CASSDGTGEQYF. CDR3 DNA sequence: TGTGCCAGCAGCGACGGAACTGGCGAGCAGTACTTC.

The chain employs TRBV19 and TRBJ2-7; 10 nucleotides align to TRBD2. The J segment lost 3 bases and the V segment lost 9 bases, leaving 14 bases of the junction unmatched. Germline V gives CDR1 LNHDA, CDR2 SQIVND (reference sequence). The CDR3 is 16 amino acids. DNA for the CDR3: TGTGCCAGGCTGGACAGTCTAGCGGGAGCTTACTACGAGCAGTACTTC. Protein: CARLDSLAGAYYEQYF. Together with reference TRBV19 and TRBJ2-7, the CDR3 gives the full variable domain: DGGITQSPKYLFRKEGQNVTLSCEQNLNHDAMYWYRQDPGQGLRLIYYSQIVNDFQKGDIAEGYSVSREKKESFPLTVTSAQKNPTAFYLCARLDSLAGAYYEQYFGPGTRLTVT.

In its sample, this clonotype was seen many times. The rearrangement joins TRBV7-6 to TRBJ2-3; 8 nucleotides line up with TRBD2. With 5 bases clipped from V and 1 base from J, the junction kept 26 bases outside the gene matches. Germline lookup yields CDR1 SGHVS and CDR2 FNYEAQ. CDR3 size: 22 residues. For the CDR3, the DNA is TGTGCCAGCAGCGGAACTTCCGAGGCTCTCCGGGCCGCGGGAGGTGGCACAGATACGCAGTATTTT. Protein sequence: CASSGTSEALRAAGGGTDTQYF. Variable domain in full (rest from reference TRBV7-6 and TRBJ2-3): GAGVSQSPRYKVTKRGQDVALRCDPISGHVSLYWYRQALGQGPEFLTYFNYEAQQDKSGLPNDRFSAERPEGSISTLTIQRTEQRDSAMYRCASSGTSEALRAAGGGTDTQYFGPGTRLTVL.

V usage is TRBV29-1 and J usage is TRBJ2-5, with 7 bases lining up with TRBD1. Germline V gene data show CDR1 as SQVTM and CDR2 as ANQGSEA. The length of the CDR3 is 15 residues. V gave up 7 bases and J gave up 4 bases; unmatched junction bases: 15. CDR3 sequence reads: CSARQGWELRETQYF. Written as DNA, the CDR3 is TGCAGCGCCCGACAGGGCTGGGAGCTAAGAGAGACCCAGTACTTC.

Concerning this clonotype itself: This may come from a read error, since a much larger clone is one base off. This chain joins TRBV6-5 and TRBJ2-7; 11 bases align to TRBD1. Germline V gives CDR1 MNHEY, CDR2 SVGAGI. V trimming: 7 bases; J trimming: 5 bases; junction bases outside the gene matches: 10. This CDR3 is 15 amino acids long. The CDR3 nucleotides read TGTGCCAGCATAACCCGGGACAGGGGGTTTGACGAGCAGTACTTC. This codes for CASITRDRGFDEQYF.

This clonotype was seen only a few times. The J gene is TRBJ2-1, the V gene TRBV12-5; D gene uncertain. This CDR3 comprises 13 residues. Germline V gives CDR1 LGHNT, CDR2 FRNRAP. V lost 8 bases and J 2 bases, leaving 10 bases between the germline ends. CDR3 DNA sequence: TGTGCTAGTAGGGCCGGGCCCTACAATGAGCAGTTCTTC. Translation gives CASRAGPYNEQFF. The full variable domain, in which reference TRBV12-5 and TRBJ2-1 provide the parts outside the CDR3, is DARVTQTPRHKVTEMGQEVTMRCQPILGHNTVFWYRQTMMQGLELLAYFRNRAPLDDSGMPKDRFSAEMPDATLATLKIQPSEPRDSAVYFCASRAGPYNEQFFGPGTRLTVL.

This clonotype was counted ten times or more. This rearrangement joins TRBV28 to TRBJ2-3, with TRBD2 as a possible D gene (6 bases). In germline, CDR1 is MDHEN, CDR2 SYDVKM. The CDR3 covers 16 residues. V gave up 4 bases and J gave up 4 bases, with 18 bases separating them. The CDR3: CASSSSQTRYADTQYF. The DNA of the CDR3 is TGTGCCAGCAGTTCCTCCCAGACTAGATATGCAGATACGCAGTATTTT.

The rearrangement links TRBV6-6 to TRBJ1-2; 7 positions match TRBD1. Germline CDR1 is MNHNY and CDR2 is SVGAGI (reference sequence). The CDR3 is 13 residues long. J gave up 4 bases and V 5 bases, and 4 bases lay outside the gene matches. The CDR3 DNA is TGTGCCAGCAGTCAGACAGGGAGCTATGGCTACACCTTC. Translation: CASSQTGSYGYTF.

There are a few counts of this clonotype. V and J are TRBV11-2 and TRBJ2-7; maybe TRBD2 (6 bases). The germline CDR1 and CDR2 sequences are SGHAT and FQNNGV. This CDR3 is built from 13 residues. V lost 10 bases, J lost 5 bases, and 18 bases lay in between. The CDR3, as DNA: TGTGCCACCACTCGGGGACTTAACGACGAGCAGTACTTC. This codes for CATTRGLNDEQYF.

This chain joins TRBV27 and TRBJ2-5, with D maybe TRBD1 (6 bases). There are 15 residues in the CDR3. Trimming stripped 5 bases from V and 1 base from J, with 14 bases between. CDR1 is MNHEY and CDR2 is SMNVEV in the germline V gene (reference sequence). The CDR3 sequence: CASSQSGTLQETQYF. The CDR3 DNA reads as TGTGCCAGCAGTCAATCAGGGACACTCCAAGAGACCCAGTACTTC.

This clonotype has more than one count but fewer than ten. The CDR3 loop reads CASSLIGQSYEQYF. The CDR3, as DNA: TGTGCCAGCAGTTTAATTGGACAGTCGTACGAGCAGTACTTC. The genes are TRBV28 and TRBJ2-7, with TRBD1 as a possible D gene (6 bases). The germline CDR1 and CDR2 sequences are MDHEN and SYDVKM. This CDR3 is built from 14 residues. Deletions cut 2 bases from V and 4 bases from J, with 12 bases between.

This clonotype was detected only a few times. The DNA for the CDR3 is TGTGCCAGCAGCTTGGGGGCAGGGCACGGCAATCAGCCCCAGCATTTT. Translated: CASSLGAGHGNQPQHF. The chain joins TRBV5-6 to TRBJ1-5; tentative D call: TRBD1 (5 bases). V lost 0 bases and J lost 2, with 12 bases in between. This CDR3 comprises 16 residues. From germline, CDR1 is SGHDT and CDR2 YYEEEE. The variable domain in full, with the rest retrieved from reference TRBV5-6 and TRBJ1-5, is DAGVTQSPTHLIKTRGQQVTLRCSPKSGHDTVSWYQQALGQGPQFIFQYYEEEERQRGNFPDRFSGHQFPNYSSELNVNALLLGDSALYLCASSLGAGHGNQPQHFGDGTRLSIL.

The V gene is TRBV13, the J gene TRBJ1-1; no definite D call. The CDR3 sequence is 13 residues long. V lost 4 bases to trimming and J lost 0 bases, with 6 bases between them. CDR1 PRHDT and CDR2 FYEKMQ come from the germline V gene (reference sequence). The CDR3 here is CASSSGLNTEAFF. The CDR3 DNA follows: TGTGCCAGCAGCTCGGGATTGAACACTGAAGCTTTCTTT.

This rearrangement joins TRBV27 to TRBJ1-5; TRBD1 is a possible D gene (6 bases). The V end lost 4 bases, the J end lost 5 bases, and 9 bases lay between the germline ends. CDR3 length: 13 amino acids. Germline assignment: CDR1 MNHEY and CDR2 SMNVEV (reference sequence). CDR3 bases: TGTGCCAGCAGTTGGGGGGCCCATCAGCCCCAGCATTTT. Amino acid sequence: CASSWGAHQPQHF.